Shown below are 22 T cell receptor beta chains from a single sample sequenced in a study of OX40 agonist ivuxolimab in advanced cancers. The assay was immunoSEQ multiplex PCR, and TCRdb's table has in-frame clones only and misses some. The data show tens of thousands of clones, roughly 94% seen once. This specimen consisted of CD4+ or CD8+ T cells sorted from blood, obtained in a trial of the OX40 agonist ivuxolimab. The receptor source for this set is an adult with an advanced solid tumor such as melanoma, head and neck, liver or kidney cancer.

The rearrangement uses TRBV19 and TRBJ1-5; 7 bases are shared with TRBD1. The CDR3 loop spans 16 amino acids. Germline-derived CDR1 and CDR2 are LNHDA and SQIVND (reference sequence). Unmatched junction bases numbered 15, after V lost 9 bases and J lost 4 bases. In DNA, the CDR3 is TGTGCCAGCAAGGCGGGAGGACAGGTGGCGAATCAGCCCCAGCATTTT. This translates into CASKAGGQVANQPQHF.

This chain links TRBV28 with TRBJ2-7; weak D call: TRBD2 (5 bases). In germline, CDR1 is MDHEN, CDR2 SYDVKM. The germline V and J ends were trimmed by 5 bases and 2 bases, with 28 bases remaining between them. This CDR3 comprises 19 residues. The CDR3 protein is CASSTRQLRAEYSPYEQYF. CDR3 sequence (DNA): TGTGCCAGCAGTACGCGTCAGCTGAGGGCGGAGTACTCTCCCTACGAGCAGTACTTC. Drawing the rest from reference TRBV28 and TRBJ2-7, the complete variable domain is DVKVTQSSRYLVKRTGEKVFLECVQDMDHENMFWYRQDPGLGLRLIYFSYDVKMKEKGDIPEGYSVSREKKERFSLILESASTNQTSMYLCASSTRQLRAEYSPYEQYFGPGTRLTVT.

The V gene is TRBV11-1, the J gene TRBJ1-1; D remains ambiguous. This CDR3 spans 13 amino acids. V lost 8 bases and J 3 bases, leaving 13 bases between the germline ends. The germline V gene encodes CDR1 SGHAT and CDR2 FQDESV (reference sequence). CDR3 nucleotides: TGTGCCAGCTCATCAACAGTAGACACTGAAGCTTTCTTT. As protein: CASSSTVDTEAFF.

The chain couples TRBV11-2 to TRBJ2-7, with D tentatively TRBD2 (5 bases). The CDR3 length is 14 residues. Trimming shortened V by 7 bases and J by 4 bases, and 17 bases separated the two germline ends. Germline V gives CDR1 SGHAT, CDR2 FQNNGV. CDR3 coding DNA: TGTGCCAGCAACTCAGAAATACTAGTGTACGAGCAGTACTTC. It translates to CASNSEILVYEQYF.

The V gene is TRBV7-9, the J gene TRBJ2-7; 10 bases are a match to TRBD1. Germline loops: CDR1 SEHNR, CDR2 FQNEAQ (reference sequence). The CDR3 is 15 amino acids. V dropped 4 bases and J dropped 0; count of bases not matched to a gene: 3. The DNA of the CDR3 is TGTGCCAGCAGCTCCGGGACAGGGGTCTCCTACGAGCAGTACTTC. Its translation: CASSSGTGVSYEQYF. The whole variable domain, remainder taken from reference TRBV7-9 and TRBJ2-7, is DTGVSQNPRHKITKRGQNVTFRCDPISEHNRLYWYRQTLGQGPEFLTYFQNEAQLEKSRLLSDRFSAERPKGSFSTLEIQRTEQGDSAMYLCASSSGTGVSYEQYFGPGTRLTVT.

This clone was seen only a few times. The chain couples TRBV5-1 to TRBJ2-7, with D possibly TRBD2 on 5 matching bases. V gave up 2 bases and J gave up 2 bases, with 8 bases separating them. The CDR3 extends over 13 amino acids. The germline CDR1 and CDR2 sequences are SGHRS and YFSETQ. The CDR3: CASSFSGTYEQYF. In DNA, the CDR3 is TGCGCCAGCAGCTTTTCCGGGACCTACGAGCAGTACTTC.

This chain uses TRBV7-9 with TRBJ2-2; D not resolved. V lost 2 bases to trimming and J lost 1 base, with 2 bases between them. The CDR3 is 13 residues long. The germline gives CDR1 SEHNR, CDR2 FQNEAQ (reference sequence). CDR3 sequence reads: CASSLRNTGELFF. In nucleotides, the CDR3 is TGTGCCAGCAGCTTACGGAACACCGGGGAGCTGTTTTTT. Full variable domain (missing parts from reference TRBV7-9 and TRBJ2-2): DTGVSQNPRHKITKRGQNVTFRCDPISEHNRLYWYRQTLGQGPEFLTYFQNEAQLEKSRLLSDRFSAERPKGSFSTLEIQRTEQGDSAMYLCASSLRNTGELFFGEGSRLTVL.

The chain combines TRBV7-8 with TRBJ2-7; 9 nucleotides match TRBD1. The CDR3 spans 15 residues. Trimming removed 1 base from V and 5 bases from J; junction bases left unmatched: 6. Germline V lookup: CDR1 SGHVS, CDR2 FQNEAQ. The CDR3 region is CASSLGRTGVHEQYF. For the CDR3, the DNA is TGTGCCAGCAGCTTAGGGCGGACAGGGGTCCACGAGCAGTACTTC.

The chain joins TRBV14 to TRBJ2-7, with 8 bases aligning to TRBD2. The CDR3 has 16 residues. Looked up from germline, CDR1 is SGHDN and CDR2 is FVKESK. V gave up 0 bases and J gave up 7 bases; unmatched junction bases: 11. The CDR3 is CASSQDTLAGRREQYF. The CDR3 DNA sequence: TGTGCCAGCAGCCAAGATACCCTAGCGGGTCGTCGGGAGCAGTACTTC.

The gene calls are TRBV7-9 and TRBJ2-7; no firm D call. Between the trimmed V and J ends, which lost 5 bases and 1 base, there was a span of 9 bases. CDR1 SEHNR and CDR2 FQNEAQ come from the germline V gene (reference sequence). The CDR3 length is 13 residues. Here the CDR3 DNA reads TGTGCCAGCAGCGAGACACCTTCCTACGAGCAGTACTTC. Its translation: CASSETPSYEQYF.

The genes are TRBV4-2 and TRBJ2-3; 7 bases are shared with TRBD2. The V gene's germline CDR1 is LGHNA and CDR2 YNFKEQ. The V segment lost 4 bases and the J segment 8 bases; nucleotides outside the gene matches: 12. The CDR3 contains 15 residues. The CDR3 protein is CASSLRDGLGATQYF. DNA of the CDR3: TGTGCCAGCAGCCTCCGGGACGGACTAGGAGCTACGCAGTATTTT.

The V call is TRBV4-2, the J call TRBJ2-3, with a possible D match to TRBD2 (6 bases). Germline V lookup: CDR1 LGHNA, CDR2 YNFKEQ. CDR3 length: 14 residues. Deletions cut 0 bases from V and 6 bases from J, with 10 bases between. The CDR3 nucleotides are TGTGCCAGCAGCCAAGATCGGGGGTGGGATACGCAGTATTTT. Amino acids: CASSQDRGWDTQYF.

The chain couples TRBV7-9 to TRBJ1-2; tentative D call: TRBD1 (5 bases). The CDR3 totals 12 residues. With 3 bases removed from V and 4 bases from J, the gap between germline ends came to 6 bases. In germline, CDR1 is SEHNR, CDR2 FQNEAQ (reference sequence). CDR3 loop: CASSLTVYGYTF. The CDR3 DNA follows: TGTGCCAGCAGCTTGACAGTCTATGGCTACACCTTC. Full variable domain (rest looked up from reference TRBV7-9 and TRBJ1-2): DTGVSQNPRHKITKRGQNVTFRCDPISEHNRLYWYRQTLGQGPEFLTYFQNEAQLEKSRLLSDRFSAERPKGSFSTLEIQRTEQGDSAMYLCASSLTVYGYTFGSGTRLTVV.

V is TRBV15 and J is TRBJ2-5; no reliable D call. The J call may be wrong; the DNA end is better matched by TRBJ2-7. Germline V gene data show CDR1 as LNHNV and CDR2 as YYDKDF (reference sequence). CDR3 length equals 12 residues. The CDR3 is CATSRLPYEQYF. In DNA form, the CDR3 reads TGTGCCACCAGCAGATTACCCTACGAGCAGTACTTC.

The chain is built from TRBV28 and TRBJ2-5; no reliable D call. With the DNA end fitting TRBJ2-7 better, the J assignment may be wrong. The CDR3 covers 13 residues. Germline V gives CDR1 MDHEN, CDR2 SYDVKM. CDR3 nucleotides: TGTGCCAGCAGTCTCGTCTTAGACTACGAGCAGTACTTC. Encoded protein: CASSLVLDYEQYF.

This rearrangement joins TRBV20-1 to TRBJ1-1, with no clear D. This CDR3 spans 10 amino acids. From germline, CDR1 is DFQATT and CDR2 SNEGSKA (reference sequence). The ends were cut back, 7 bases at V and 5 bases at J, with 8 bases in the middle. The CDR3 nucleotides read TGCAGTGTAAAAGGTACTGAAGCTTTCTTT. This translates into CSVKGTEAFF.

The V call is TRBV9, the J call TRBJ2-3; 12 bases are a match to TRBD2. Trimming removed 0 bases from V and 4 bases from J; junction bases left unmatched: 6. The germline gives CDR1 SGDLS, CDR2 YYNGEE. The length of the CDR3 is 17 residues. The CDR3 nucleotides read TGTGCCAGCAGCGTAGCTACGGGACTAGCGGGTTCAGATACGCAGTATTTT. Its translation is CASSVATGLAGSDTQYF.

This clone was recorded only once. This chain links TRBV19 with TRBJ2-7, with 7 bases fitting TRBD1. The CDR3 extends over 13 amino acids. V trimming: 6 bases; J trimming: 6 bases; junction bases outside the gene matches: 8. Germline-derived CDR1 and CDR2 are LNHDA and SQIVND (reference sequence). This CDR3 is CASRGTTGLEQYF. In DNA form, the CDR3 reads TGTGCCAGTAGGGGGACGACAGGGCTCGAGCAGTACTTC.

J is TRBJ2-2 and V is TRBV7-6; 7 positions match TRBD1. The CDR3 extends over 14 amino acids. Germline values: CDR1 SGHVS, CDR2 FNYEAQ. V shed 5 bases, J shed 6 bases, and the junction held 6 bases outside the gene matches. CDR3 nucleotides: TGTGCCAGCAGCCAAGGACAGGATCCCGGGGAGCTGTTTTTT. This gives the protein CASSQGQDPGELFF.

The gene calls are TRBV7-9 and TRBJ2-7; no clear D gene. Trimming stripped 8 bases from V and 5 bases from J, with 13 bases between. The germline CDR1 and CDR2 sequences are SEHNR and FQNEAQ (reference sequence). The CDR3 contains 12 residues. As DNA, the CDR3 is TGTGCCAGCCGCCAAGGCCCCAACGAGCAGTACTTC. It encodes CASRQGPNEQYF.

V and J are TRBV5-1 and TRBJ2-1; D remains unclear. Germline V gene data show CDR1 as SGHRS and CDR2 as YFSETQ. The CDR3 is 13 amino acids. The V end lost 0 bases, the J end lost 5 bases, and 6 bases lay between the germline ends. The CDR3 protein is CASSLVGNNEQFF. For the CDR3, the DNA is TGCGCCAGCAGCTTGGTAGGGAACAATGAGCAGTTCTTC.

The CDR3 region is CASSFYPGLPNNEQFF. For the CDR3, the DNA is TGTGCCAGCAGTTTTTATCCCGGACTACCAAACAATGAGCAGTTCTTC. The rearrangement joins TRBV27 to TRBJ2-1, with D maybe TRBD2 (6 bases). The CDR3 is 16 residues long. Germline loops: CDR1 MNHEY, CDR2 SMNVEV (reference sequence). Between the trimmed V and J ends, which lost 3 bases and 5 bases, there was a span of 17 bases.